These 24 T cell receptor beta chains were sequenced from one sample in a study of Tregs in tolerant kidney transplant recipients. The data were produced by immunoSEQ multiplex PCR, yet TCRdb's version contains in-frame clones alone and is incomplete. Among about 88,000 clones listed, approximately 90% were seen once. Material: CD8+ T cells from blood. The receptors were sampled from a human donor in good health.

The rearrangement links TRBV6-1 to TRBJ1-2; D uncertain. The CDR3 runs to 17 residues. Germline CDR1 reads MNHNS; CDR2 reads SASEGT. V lost 2 bases, J lost 2 bases, and 18 bases lay in between. The CDR3 region has the DNA TGTGCCAGCAGTGAAAGCTTAGGGTGGGGAGTCAACTATGGCTACACCTTC. This sequence encodes CASSESLGWGVNYGYTF.

V and J are TRBV10-3 and TRBJ2-7; possibly TRBD2 for D (6 bases). The CDR3 runs 14 residues. Germline loops: CDR1 ENHRY, CDR2 SYGVKD. V gave up 2 bases and J gave up 2 bases, with 10 bases separating them. CDR3 nucleotide sequence: TGTGCCATCAGTGAGCCCCGCGGGACCTACGAGCAGTACTTC. Protein: CAISEPRGTYEQYF.

The rearrangement joins TRBV4-1 to TRBJ2-7; a possible D gene is TRBD1 (5 bases). Trimming shortened V by 4 bases and J by 2 bases, and 12 bases separated the two germline ends. The V gene's germline CDR1 is MGHRA and CDR2 YSYEKL. This CDR3 has 14 amino acids. The CDR3 protein is CASSPRQSPYEQYF. The CDR3 region has the DNA TGCGCCAGCAGCCCCCGACAGTCCCCCTACGAGCAGTACTTC.

The CDR3 nucleotides are TGTGCCAGCAGCGTAGTTGAAGGGAAATATGGCTACACCTTC. Its protein product is CASSVVEGKYGYTF. This chain links TRBV9 with TRBJ1-2; no definite D call. V shed 0 bases and J shed 5 bases, with 11 bases lying between them. CDR3 length: 14 residues. Germline V CDR1 and CDR2: SGDLS, YYNGEE. The full variable domain, rest sourced from reference TRBV9 and TRBJ1-2, is DSGVTQTPKHLITATGQRVTLRCSPRSGDLSVYWYQQSLDQGLQFLIQYYNGEERAKGNILERFSAQQFPDLHSELNLSSLELGDSALYFCASSVVEGKYGYTFGSGTRLTVV.

V gene TRBV5-6 combines with J gene TRBJ2-7; D may be TRBD2 (5 bases). Germline CDR1 is SGHDT and CDR2 is YYEEEE. Trimming removed 4 bases at V and 2 bases at J, with 22 bases between. The CDR3 is 17 residues long. Here the CDR3 reads CASSLPILDGPPYEQYF. For the CDR3, the DNA is TGTGCCAGCAGCCTCCCCATACTAGACGGACCCCCCTACGAGCAGTACTTC.

The chain uses TRBV11-2 and TRBJ1-2; D unresolved. Looked up from germline, CDR1 is SGHAT and CDR2 is FQNNGV. V was shortened by 2 bases and J by 4 bases, with 8 bases between the two germline ends. This CDR3 spans 13 amino acids. In DNA form, the CDR3 reads TGTGCCAGCAGCTTATCGGCGGCCTATGGCTACACCTTC. Translating gives CASSLSAAYGYTF.

A few counts support this clone. The chain recombines TRBV27 with TRBJ2-7; possibly TRBD2 for D (5 bases). The germline CDR1 and CDR2 sequences are MNHEY and SMNVEV (reference sequence). This CDR3 spans 14 amino acids. V was pared by 6 bases and J by 2 bases, with 14 bases between. The CDR3, as DNA: TGTGCCAGCAGCCCCGGGATGACCGCCTACGAGCAGTACTTC. As protein: CASSPGMTAYEQYF.

The J gene is TRBJ1-2, the V gene TRBV7-9, with 8 bases matching TRBD1. Trimming cost V 1 base and J 8 bases; bases outside gene matches: 6. Germline CDR1 reads SEHNR; CDR2 reads FQNEAQ (reference sequence). This CDR3 contains 14 residues. The CDR3 DNA follows: TGTGCCAGCAGCTTAGGGCAGGGGGCCGACGGCTACACCTTC. Its protein product is CASSLGQGADGYTF.

The V call is TRBV4-3, the J call TRBJ1-1; D ambiguous. CDR1 and CDR2 from the germline V gene are LGHNA and YSLEER. Trimming took 1 base from V and 7 from J, leaving 4 bases between them. This CDR3 region has 11 residues. CDR3 in amino acids: CASSQGVEAFF. Here the CDR3 DNA reads TGCGCCAGCAGCCAAGGGGTTGAAGCTTTCTTT.

The chain is built from TRBV19 and TRBJ2-1, with D possibly being TRBD1 or TRBD2 (5 bases each). The CDR3 length is 13 residues. Trimming took off 6 bases at V and 4 bases at J, with 10 bases between the two ends. CDR1 and CDR2 from the germline V gene are LNHDA and SQIVND (reference sequence). The DNA for the CDR3 is TGTGCCAGTAGGGAGGCAGGGTACAATGAGCAGTTCTTC. Translated: CASREAGYNEQFF.

The J gene is TRBJ2-7, the V gene TRBV11-2; 10 nucleotides align to TRBD2. Germline CDR1 SGHAT, CDR2 FQNNGV. This CDR3 region has 15 residues. With V trimmed by 0 bases and J by 5 bases, 4 bases remained unmatched. CDR3 residues: CASSLEIAGGHEQYF. CDR3 nucleotides: TGTGCCAGCAGCTTAGAAATAGCGGGGGGCCACGAGCAGTACTTC.

The V gene is TRBV6-1, the J gene TRBJ2-7; unclear D gene. Germline CDR1 is MNHNS and CDR2 is SASEGT. The CDR3 runs to 14 residues. Trimming cost V 2 bases and J 9 bases, with 17 bases left between them. The CDR3 region is CASSEKLVRAGQYF. The CDR3, as DNA: TGTGCCAGCAGTGAAAAACTGGTCCGCGCAGGGCAGTACTTC.

The chain employs TRBV15 and TRBJ1-2; D is perhaps TRBD1 (5 bases). The CDR3 runs 15 residues. Trimming took 0 bases from V and 4 from J, leaving 12 bases between them. CDR1 is LNHNV and CDR2 is YYDKDF in the germline V gene (reference sequence). Here the CDR3 reads CATSRDRAGGYGYTF. Written as DNA, the CDR3 is TGTGCCACCAGCAGAGATCGGGCGGGGGGCTATGGCTACACCTTC. Based on the CDR3 plus reference TRBV15 and TRBJ1-2, the full variable domain is DAMVIQNPRYQVTQFGKPVTLSCSQTLNHNVMYWYQQKSSQAPKLLFHYYDKDFNNEADTPDNFQSRRPNTSFCFLDIRSPGLGDTAMYLCATSRDRAGGYGYTFGSGTRLTVV.

DNA for the CDR3: TGCAGCGTGGAGGCACGGTTCGGGGAGCAGTACTTC. It codes for CSVEARFGEQYF. V and J are TRBV29-1 and TRBJ2-7; the D gene is possibly TRBD2 (5 bases). V was pared by 6 bases and J by 7 bases, with 16 bases between. This CDR3 has 12 residues. Per the germline V gene, CDR1 is SQVTM and CDR2 is ANQGSEA.

This chain links TRBV6-5 with TRBJ2-1; 8 nucleotides align to TRBD2. The ends lost 4 bases at V and 0 bases at J; junction bases unmatched: 2. The CDR3 totals 15 residues. The germline gives CDR1 MNHEY, CDR2 SVGAGI. DNA of the CDR3: TGTGCCAGCAGTTGGAGCGGGGGCTCCTACAATGAGCAGTTCTTC. It translates to CASSWSGGSYNEQFF.

The chain recombines TRBV27 with TRBJ2-1; 7 nucleotides match TRBD2. The V gene's germline CDR1 is MNHEY and CDR2 SMNVEV (reference sequence). V shed 4 bases and J 9 bases; nucleotides not matched to a gene: 9. This CDR3 is built from 14 residues. The CDR3 DNA sequence: TGTGCCAGCAGTTGGGGGGGAGGGCCGGTTGAGCAGTTCTTC. This translates into CASSWGGGPVEQFF.

The chain combines TRBV7-9 with TRBJ1-4; TRBD1 aligns across 7 bases. J lost 0 bases, V lost 5 bases, and 6 bases had no gene match. The CDR3 has 16 residues. The V gene's germline CDR1 is SEHNR and CDR2 FQNEAQ (reference sequence). As DNA, the CDR3 is TGTGCCAGCAGCCCAGGGGGACCGGCAACTAATGAAAAACTGTTTTTT. This sequence encodes CASSPGGPATNEKLFF.

V usage is TRBV4-1 and J usage is TRBJ1-5, with 7 bases matching TRBD1. The CDR3 runs to 15 residues. Trimming took 3 bases from V and 3 from J; bases not matched to a gene: 5. Germline CDR1 reads MGHRA; CDR2 reads YSYEKL. CDR3 sequence (DNA): TGCGCCAGCAGCCATGTTACAGGGGACAATCAGCCCCAGCATTTT. It encodes CASSHVTGDNQPQHF.

CDR3 sequence (DNA): TGCGCCAGCAGCCAGAGGAGGAGTGATCAAGAGACCCAGTACTTC. As protein: CASSQRRSDQETQYF. V gene TRBV4-1 combines with J gene TRBJ2-5; D might be TRBD2 (5 bases). The germline gives CDR1 MGHRA, CDR2 YSYEKL. This CDR3 has 15 residues. V was clipped by 3 bases and J by 2 bases, with 13 bases between them.

This sequence joins TRBV19 and TRBJ2-5; 10 nucleotides match TRBD1. This CDR3 has 18 residues. Trimming took 3 bases from V and 2 from J; bases not matched to a gene: 12. Per germline, CDR1 LNHDA and CDR2 SQIVND (reference sequence). CDR3 residues: CASSIWTGGGLDQETQYF. In DNA, the CDR3 is TGTGCCAGTAGTATCTGGACAGGGGGAGGCCTCGATCAAGAGACCCAGTACTTC.

V usage is TRBV5-1 and J usage is TRBJ2-3; D remains ambiguous. V was shortened by 2 bases and J by 5 bases, with 12 bases between the two germline ends. In germline, CDR1 is SGHRS, CDR2 YFSETQ. The CDR3 has 14 residues. CDR3 sequence reads: CASSLWPELDTQYF. The CDR3 DNA reads TGCGCCAGCAGCTTATGGCCCGAGCTAGATACGCAGTATTTT.

The chain has TRBV5-4 and TRBJ2-1; 7 bases agree with TRBD2. This CDR3 has 14 amino acids. J gave up 5 bases and V 3 bases, and 5 bases lay outside the gene matches. Germline loops: CDR1 SGHNT, CDR2 YYREEE (reference sequence). CDR3 nucleotide sequence: TGTGCCAGCAGCTCACTAGCGCTTAACAATGAGCAGTTCTTC. Translating gives CASSSLALNNEQFF. Using reference TRBV5-4 and TRBJ2-1 for the parts outside the CDR3, the full variable domain is ETGVTQSPTHLIKTRGQQVTLRCSSQSGHNTVSWYQQALGQGPQFIFQYYREEENGRGNFPPRFSGLQFPNYSSELNVNALELDDSALYLCASSSLALNNEQFFGPGTRLTVL.

The chain combines TRBV30 with TRBJ2-3, with 8 bases lining up with TRBD2. The CDR3 runs to 17 residues. With 2 bases clipped from V and 1 base from J, the junction kept 11 bases outside the gene matches. Germline V gene sequence: CDR1 GTSNPN, CDR2 SVGIG (reference sequence). CDR3 nucleotides: TGTGCCTGGAGTAACGGGAGGGCCATCATGGGCACAGATACGCAGTATTTT. Protein: CAWSNGRAIMGTDTQYF.

A few counts support this clone. The chain recombines TRBV19 with TRBJ2-7, with 10 nucleotides matching TRBD1. The CDR3 covers 15 residues. CDR1 and CDR2 (germline): LNHDA, SQIVND (reference sequence). J gave up 6 bases and V 5 bases, and 10 bases lay outside the gene matches. CDR3 in DNA: TGTGCCAGTAGTCCTCCGGGACAGGGGAGTCTCGAGCAGTACTTC. Amino acid sequence: CASSPPGQGSLEQYF.